The source of this T cell receptor (beta chain) is a study of T cell responses to AZD1222 COVID-19 vaccine. Worth noting for this clone: Its matching antigen is unknown.

Germline V gene sequence: CDR1 LNHDA, CDR2 SQIVND (reference sequence). CDR3 size: 16 residues. The junction had 11 bases not matched to a gene; V was cut back by 4 bases and J by 4 bases. Assay: immunoSEQ multiplex PCR; the TCRdb copy retains only in-frame clones and omits some. This sample has 150,000 to 200,000 clones, with around nine tenths found just once. It was second doses at about 4 or about 12 weeks that were pooled. Study-wide points: The donors showed a predominance of white British ancestry and of females, with possible underestimation of clonal diversity. Rises in breadth and depth of Spike-specific TCRs came after two AZD1222 doses. As reported, nearly half of all spike-specific TCRs target variant regions that are unmutated.

The V call is TRBV19, the J call TRBJ1-2; 8 nucleotides align to TRBD1. This TCR was recovered from an adult who received the AZD1222 COVID-19 vaccine. Sequencing used peripheral blood, obtained 28 days after the second AZD1222 dose. This chain's CDR3 is CASSTLRQGPIYGYTF. The DNA of the CDR3 is TGTGCCAGTAGTACGCTCAGACAGGGGCCCATCTATGGCTACACCTTC.